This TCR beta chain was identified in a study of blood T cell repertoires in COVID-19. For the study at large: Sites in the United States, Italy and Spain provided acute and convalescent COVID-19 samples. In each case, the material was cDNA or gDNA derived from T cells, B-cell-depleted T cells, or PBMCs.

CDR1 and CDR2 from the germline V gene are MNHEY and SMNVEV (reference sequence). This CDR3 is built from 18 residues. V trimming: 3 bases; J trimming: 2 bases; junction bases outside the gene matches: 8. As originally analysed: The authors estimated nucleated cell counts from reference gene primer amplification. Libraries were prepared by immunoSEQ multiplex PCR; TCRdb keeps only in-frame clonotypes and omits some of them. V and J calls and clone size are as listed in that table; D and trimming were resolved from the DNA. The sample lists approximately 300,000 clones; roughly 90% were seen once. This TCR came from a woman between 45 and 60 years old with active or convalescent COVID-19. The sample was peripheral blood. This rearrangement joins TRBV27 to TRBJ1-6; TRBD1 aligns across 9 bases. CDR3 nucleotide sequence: TGTGCCAGCAGTTTGTCCCCGGGACAGGGTACCTATAATTCACCCCTCCACTTT. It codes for CASSLSPGQGTYNSPLHF.